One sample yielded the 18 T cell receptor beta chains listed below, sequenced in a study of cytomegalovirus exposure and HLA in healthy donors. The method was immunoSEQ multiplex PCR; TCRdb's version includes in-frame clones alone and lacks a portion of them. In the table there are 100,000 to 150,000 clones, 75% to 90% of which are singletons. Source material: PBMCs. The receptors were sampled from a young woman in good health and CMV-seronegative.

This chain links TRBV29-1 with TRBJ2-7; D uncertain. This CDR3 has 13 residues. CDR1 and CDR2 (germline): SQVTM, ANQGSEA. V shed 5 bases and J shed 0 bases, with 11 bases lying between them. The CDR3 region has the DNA TGCAGCGTTCGTGGCGGTAGCTCCTACGAGCAGTACTTC. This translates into CSVRGGSSYEQYF.

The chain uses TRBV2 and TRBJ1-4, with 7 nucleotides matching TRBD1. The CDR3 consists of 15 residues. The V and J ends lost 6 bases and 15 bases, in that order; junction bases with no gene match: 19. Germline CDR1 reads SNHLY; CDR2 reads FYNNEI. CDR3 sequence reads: CASRGGQVLPHWVFF. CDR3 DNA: TGTGCCAGCAGGGGAGGACAGGTGCTTCCGCACTGGGTGTTTTTT. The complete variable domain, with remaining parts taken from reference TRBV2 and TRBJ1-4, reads EPEVTQTPSHQVTQMGQEVILRCVPISNHLYFYWYRQILGQKVEFLVSFYNNEISEKSEIFDDQFSVERPDGSNFTLKIRSTKLEDSAMYFCASRGGQVLPHWVFFGSGTQLSVL.

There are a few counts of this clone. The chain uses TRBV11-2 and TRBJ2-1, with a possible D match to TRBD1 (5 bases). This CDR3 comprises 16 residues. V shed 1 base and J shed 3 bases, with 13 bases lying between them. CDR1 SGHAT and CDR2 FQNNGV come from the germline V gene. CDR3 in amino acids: CASSLVFGAVYNEQFF. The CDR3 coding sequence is TGTGCCAGCAGCTTAGTATTTGGGGCGGTCTACAATGAGCAGTTCTTC. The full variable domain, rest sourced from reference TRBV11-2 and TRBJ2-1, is EAGVAQSPRYKIIEKRQSVAFWCNPISGHATLYWYQQILGQGPKLLIQFQNNGVVDDSQLPKDRFSAERLKGVDSTLKIQPAKLEDSAVYLCASSLVFGAVYNEQFFGPGTRLTVL.

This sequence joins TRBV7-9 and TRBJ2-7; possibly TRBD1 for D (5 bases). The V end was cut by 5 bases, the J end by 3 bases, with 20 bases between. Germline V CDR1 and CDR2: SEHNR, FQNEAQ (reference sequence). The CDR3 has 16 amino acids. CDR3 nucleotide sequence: TGTGCCAGCAGCAGGTGGGGCCGGCAGAGAAACTACGAGCAGTACTTC. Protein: CASSRWGRQRNYEQYF.

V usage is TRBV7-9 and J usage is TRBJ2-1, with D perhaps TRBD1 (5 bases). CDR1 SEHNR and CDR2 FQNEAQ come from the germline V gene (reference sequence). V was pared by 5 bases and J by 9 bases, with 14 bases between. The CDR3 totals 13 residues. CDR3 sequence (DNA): TGTGCCAGCAGCCAAGGGGTCACGGGTGAGCAGTTCTTC. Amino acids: CASSQGVTGEQFF.

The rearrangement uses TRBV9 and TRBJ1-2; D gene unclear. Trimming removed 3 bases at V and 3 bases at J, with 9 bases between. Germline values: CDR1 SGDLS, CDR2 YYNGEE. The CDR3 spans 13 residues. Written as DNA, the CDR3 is TGTGCCAGCAGCGCCCAGCGATACTATGGCTACACCTTC. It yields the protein CASSAQRYYGYTF.

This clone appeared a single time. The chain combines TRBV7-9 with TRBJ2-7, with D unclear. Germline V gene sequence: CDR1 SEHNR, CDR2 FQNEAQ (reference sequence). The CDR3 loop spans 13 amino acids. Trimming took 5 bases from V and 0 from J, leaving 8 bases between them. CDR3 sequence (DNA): TGTGCCAGCAGCCCAGGTCTCTCCTACGAGCAGTACTTC. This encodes CASSPGLSYEQYF.

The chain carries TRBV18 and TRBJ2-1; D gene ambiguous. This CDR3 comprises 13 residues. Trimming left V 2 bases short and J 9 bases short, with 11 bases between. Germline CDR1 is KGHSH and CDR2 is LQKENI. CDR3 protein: CASSPGPVTEQFF. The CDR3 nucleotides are TGTGCCAGCTCACCAGGTCCAGTCACTGAGCAGTTCTTC.

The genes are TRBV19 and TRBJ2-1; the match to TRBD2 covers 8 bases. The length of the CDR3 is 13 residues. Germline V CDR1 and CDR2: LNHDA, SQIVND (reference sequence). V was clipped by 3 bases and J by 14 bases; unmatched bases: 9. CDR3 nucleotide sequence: TGTGCCAGTAGTATTCGGCGGGGGGCCCCGGAGTTCTTC. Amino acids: CASSIRRGAPEFF.

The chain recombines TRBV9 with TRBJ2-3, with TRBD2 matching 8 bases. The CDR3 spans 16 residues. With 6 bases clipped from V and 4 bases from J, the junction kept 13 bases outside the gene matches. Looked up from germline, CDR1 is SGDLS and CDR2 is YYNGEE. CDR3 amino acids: CASTTPGTSNADTQYF. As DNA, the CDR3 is TGTGCCAGCACCACACCGGGGACTAGTAATGCAGATACGCAGTATTTT. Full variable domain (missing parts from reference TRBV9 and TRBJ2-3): DSGVTQTPKHLITATGQRVTLRCSPRSGDLSVYWYQQSLDQGLQFLIQYYNGEERAKGNILERFSAQQFPDLHSELNLSSLELGDSALYFCASTTPGTSNADTQYFGPGTRLTVL.

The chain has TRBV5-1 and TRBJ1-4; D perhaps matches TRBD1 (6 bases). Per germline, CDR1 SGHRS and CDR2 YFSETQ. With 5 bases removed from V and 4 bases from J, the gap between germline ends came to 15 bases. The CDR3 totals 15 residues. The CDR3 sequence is CASRYETGFNEKLFF. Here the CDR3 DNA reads TGCGCCAGCAGATACGAGACAGGCTTTAATGAAAAACTGTTTTTT.

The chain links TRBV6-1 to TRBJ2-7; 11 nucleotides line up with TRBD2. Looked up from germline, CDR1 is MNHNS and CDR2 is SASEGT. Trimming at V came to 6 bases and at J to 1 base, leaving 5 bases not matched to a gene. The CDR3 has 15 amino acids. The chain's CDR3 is CASRLLAGGSYEQYF. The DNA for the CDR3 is TGTGCCAGCAGGCTTCTAGCGGGGGGTTCCTACGAGCAGTACTTC.

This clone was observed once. In DNA, the CDR3 is TGTGCCAGCAGTTACGGACAGTTTTATGGCTACACCTTC. Amino acids: CASSYGQFYGYTF. V gene TRBV6-5 combines with J gene TRBJ1-2; perhaps TRBD1 as D (6 bases). The CDR3 length is 13 residues. V shed 2 bases and J shed 5 bases, with 9 bases lying between them. Germline CDR1 reads MNHEY; CDR2 reads SVGAGI.

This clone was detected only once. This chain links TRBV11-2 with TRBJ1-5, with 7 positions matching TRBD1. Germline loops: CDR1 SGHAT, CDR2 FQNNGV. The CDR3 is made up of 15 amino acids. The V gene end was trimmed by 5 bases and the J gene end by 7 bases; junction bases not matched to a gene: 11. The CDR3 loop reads CASSRGQVLEQPQHF. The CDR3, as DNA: TGTGCCAGCAGCCGCGGACAGGTGCTCGAACAGCCCCAGCATTTT.

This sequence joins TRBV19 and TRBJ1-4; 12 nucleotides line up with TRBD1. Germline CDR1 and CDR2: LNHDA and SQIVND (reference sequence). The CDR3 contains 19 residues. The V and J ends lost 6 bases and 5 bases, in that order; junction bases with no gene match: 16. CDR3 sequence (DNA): TGTGCCAGTAGCCTACGGGACAGGGGGCGCGTTAGTTACAATGAAAAACTGTTTTTT. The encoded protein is CASSLRDRGRVSYNEKLFF.

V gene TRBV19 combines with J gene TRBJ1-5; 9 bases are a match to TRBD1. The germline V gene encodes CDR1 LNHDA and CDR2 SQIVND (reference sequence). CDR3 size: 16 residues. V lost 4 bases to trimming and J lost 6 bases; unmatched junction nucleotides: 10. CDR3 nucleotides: TGTGCCAGTAGTAAAGGGGACAGGGTGGCTCGTCAGCCCCAGCATTTT. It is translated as CASSKGDRVARQPQHF.

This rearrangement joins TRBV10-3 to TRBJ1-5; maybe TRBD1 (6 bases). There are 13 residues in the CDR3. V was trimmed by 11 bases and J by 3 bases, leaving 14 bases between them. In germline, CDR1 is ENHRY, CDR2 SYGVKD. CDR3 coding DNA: TGTGCCGGGACGCAGGGGATCAATCAGCCCCAGCATTTT. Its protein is CAGTQGINQPQHF.

As DNA, the CDR3 is TGTGCCAGCAGCTTGGCCGGGCTAGCGGGGAGAGAGACCCAGTACTTC. Encoded protein: CASSLAGLAGRETQYF. The chain is built from TRBV5-8 and TRBJ2-5; 9 bases are a match to TRBD2. The germline V gene has CDR1 SGHTS and CDR2 YDEGEE. The CDR3 covers 16 residues. J gave up 4 bases and V 0 bases, and 7 bases lay outside the gene matches.